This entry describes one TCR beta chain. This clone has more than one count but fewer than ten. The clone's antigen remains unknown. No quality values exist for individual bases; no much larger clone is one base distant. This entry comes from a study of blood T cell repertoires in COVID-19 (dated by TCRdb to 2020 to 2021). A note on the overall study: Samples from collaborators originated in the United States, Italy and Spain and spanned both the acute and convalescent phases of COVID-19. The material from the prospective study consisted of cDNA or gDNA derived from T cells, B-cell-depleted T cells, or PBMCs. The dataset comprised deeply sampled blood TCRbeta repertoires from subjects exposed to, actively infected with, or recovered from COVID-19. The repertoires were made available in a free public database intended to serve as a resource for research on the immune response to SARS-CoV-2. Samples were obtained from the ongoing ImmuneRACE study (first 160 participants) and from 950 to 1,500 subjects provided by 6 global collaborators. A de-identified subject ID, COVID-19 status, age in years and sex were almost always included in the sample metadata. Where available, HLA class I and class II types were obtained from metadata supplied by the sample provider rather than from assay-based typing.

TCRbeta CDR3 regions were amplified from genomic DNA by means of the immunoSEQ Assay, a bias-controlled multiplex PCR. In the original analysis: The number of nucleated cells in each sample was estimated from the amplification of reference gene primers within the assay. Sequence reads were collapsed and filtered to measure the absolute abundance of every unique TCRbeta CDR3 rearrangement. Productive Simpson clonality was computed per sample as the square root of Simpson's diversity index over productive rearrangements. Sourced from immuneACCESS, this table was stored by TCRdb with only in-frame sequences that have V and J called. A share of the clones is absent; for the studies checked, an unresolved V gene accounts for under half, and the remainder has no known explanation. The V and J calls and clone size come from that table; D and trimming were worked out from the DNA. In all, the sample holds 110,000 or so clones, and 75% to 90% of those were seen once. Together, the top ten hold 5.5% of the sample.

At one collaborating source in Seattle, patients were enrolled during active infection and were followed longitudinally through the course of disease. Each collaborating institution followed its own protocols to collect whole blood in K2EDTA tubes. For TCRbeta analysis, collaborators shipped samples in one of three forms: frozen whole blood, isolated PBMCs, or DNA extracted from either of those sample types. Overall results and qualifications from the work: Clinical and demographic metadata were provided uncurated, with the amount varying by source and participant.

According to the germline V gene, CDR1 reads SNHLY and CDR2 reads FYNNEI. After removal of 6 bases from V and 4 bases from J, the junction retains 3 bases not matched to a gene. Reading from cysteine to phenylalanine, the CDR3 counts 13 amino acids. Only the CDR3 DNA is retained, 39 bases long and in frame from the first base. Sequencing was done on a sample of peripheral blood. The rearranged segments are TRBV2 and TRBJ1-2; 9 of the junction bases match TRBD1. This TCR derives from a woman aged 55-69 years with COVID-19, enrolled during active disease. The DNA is TGTGCCAGCAGCGGGACAGGGATCTATGGCTACACCTTC. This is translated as CASSGTGIYGYTF.